The 21 T cell receptor beta chains below come from one sample, sequenced in a study of blood T cell repertoires in COVID-19. Assay used: immunoSEQ multiplex PCR; TCRdb lists only in-frame clones, some missing. The sample holds roughly 70,000 clones, around nine tenths seen once. Sequencing was done on a sample of peripheral blood. The receptors were sampled from a man in his 70s with acute or convalescent COVID-19.

The chain uses TRBV7-8 and TRBJ2-7; 13 bases map to TRBD2. V dropped 5 bases and J dropped 0; count of bases not matched to a gene: 10. CDR3 length: 18 residues. Germline CDR1 reads SGHVS; CDR2 reads FQNEAQ. CDR3 coding DNA: TGTGCCAGCAGCACAGGCGGGACTAGCGGGGTTAGCTCCTACGAGCAGTACTTC. This translates into CASSTGGTSGVSSYEQYF.

The chain is built from TRBV4-3 and TRBJ1-1, with TRBD1 matching 7 bases. The CDR3 length is 17 residues. With 2 bases clipped from V and 3 bases from J, the junction kept 12 bases outside the gene matches. Germline CDR1 reads LGHNA; CDR2 reads YSLEER. CDR3 in amino acids: CASSQNPLGGLDTEAFF. The CDR3 coding sequence is TGCGCCAGCAGCCAAAACCCATTAGGGGGCCTGGACACTGAAGCTTTCTTT.

The CDR3 DNA reads TGTGCCAGCAGCCCGGACAGGGGACACAATTCACCCCTCCACTTT. Translated: CASSPDRGHNSPLHF. The chain uses TRBV7-9 and TRBJ1-6; 9 bases line up with TRBD1. This CDR3 is built from 15 residues. The V gene end was trimmed by 5 bases and the J gene end by 7 bases; junction bases not matched to a gene: 6. From germline, CDR1 is SEHNR and CDR2 FQNEAQ (reference sequence).

This clone appeared once. The chain uses TRBV7-8 and TRBJ1-1; the D gene is possibly TRBD1 (6 bases). This CDR3 spans 14 amino acids. Germline-derived CDR1 and CDR2 are SGHVS and FQNEAQ. The V end was cut by 8 bases, the J end by 1 base, with 14 bases between. The CDR3 DNA is TGTGCCAGCTGGCTTGGACAGAGGAACACTGAAGCTTTCTTT. Translated, it gives CASWLGQRNTEAFF.

The rearrangement uses TRBV18 and TRBJ2-3; possibly TRBD2 for D (6 bases). Germline V lookup: CDR1 KGHSH, CDR2 LQKENI. Trimming left V 1 base short and J 1 base short, with 12 bases between. The CDR3 is 16 residues long. In DNA, the CDR3 is TGTGCCAGCTCACCACTCACGGGGGTCGGCACAGATACGCAGTATTTT. This gives the protein CASSPLTGVGTDTQYF. The variable domain in full, with the rest retrieved from reference TRBV18 and TRBJ2-3, is NAGVMQNPRHLVRRRGQEARLRCSPMKGHSHVYWYRQLPEEGLKFMVYLQKENIIDESGMPKERFSAEFPKEGPSILRIQQVVRGDSAAYFCASSPLTGVGTDTQYFGPGTRLTVL.

Here the CDR3 reads CASSIGLGNNYGYTF. The CDR3 region has the DNA TGTGCCAGTAGTATTGGGTTGGGCAATAACTATGGCTACACCTTC. The V call is TRBV19, the J call TRBJ1-2, with no clear D. The CDR3 loop spans 15 amino acids. Germline assignment: CDR1 LNHDA and CDR2 SQIVND (reference sequence). V lost 3 bases, J lost 1 base, and 12 bases lay in between.

The rearrangement links TRBV30 to TRBJ1-1; D is unresolved. V shed 1 base and J shed 7 bases, with 16 bases lying between them. CDR3 length: 14 residues. Germline lookup yields CDR1 GTSNPN and CDR2 SVGIG (reference sequence). As DNA, the CDR3 is TGTGCCTGGAGTGGAACACCCGCAACTAGTGAAGCTTTCTTT. It encodes CAWSGTPATSEAFF.

V is TRBV6-6 and J is TRBJ1-1; D unresolved. CDR1 and CDR2 (germline): MNHNY, SVGAGI (reference sequence). Trimming took 4 bases from V and 6 from J, leaving 18 bases between them. CDR3 size: 15 residues. The CDR3 reads CASSFEGQRRPEAFF. The CDR3 coding sequence is TGTGCCAGCAGTTTTGAGGGTCAGCGTCGGCCTGAAGCTTTCTTT.

The chain carries TRBV6-1 and TRBJ2-3, with TRBD1 identical over 7 bases. CDR1 MNHNS and CDR2 SASEGT come from the germline V gene. The length of the CDR3 is 18 residues. The J segment lost 0 bases and the V segment lost 1 base, leaving 10 bases of the junction unmatched. The CDR3 loop reads CASSEEGGGRSSTDTQYF. The CDR3 DNA reads TGTGCCAGCAGTGAAGAAGGGGGCGGGCGGTCTAGCACAGATACGCAGTATTTT.

This clone was detected only once. V usage is TRBV7-3 and J usage is TRBJ1-6; the D is unclear. Trimming took 3 bases from V and 9 from J, leaving 15 bases between them. This CDR3 is 15 amino acids long. Germline values: CDR1 SGHTA, CDR2 FQGTGA. This CDR3 reads CASSLGSALGSPLHF. CDR3 DNA: TGTGCCAGCAGCTTGGGCTCGGCCTTGGGTTCACCCCTCCACTTT.

Worth noting for this clone: Within the sample, other DNA sequences also encode this same CDR3. The chain combines TRBV5-1 with TRBJ1-5; TRBD1 is a possible D gene (6 bases). The length of the CDR3 is 16 residues. Germline V CDR1 and CDR2: SGHRS, YFSETQ. The germline V and J ends were trimmed by 0 bases and 2 bases, with 12 bases remaining between them. The CDR3 reads CASSLAPTGGNQPQHF. DNA for the CDR3: TGCGCCAGCAGCTTGGCCCCGACAGGCGGCAATCAGCCCCAGCATTTT.

The chain employs TRBV7-2 and TRBJ2-7; 10 positions match TRBD1. The CDR3 sequence is 15 residues long. After removal of 3 bases from V and 6 bases from J, the junction contained 8 bases not matched to a gene. CDR1 is SGHTA, CDR2 FQGNSA, per germline. The CDR3 spells CASSFWTGGFFEQYF. The CDR3 nucleotides are TGTGCCAGCAGCTTTTGGACAGGGGGGTTTTTCGAGCAGTACTTC.

The rearrangement uses TRBV6-2 or TRBV6-3 and TRBJ2-3; TRBD2 matches 9 bases. The CDR3 length is 16 residues. Germline CDR1 reads MNHEY; CDR2 reads SVGEGT. Trimming took 5 bases from V and 6 from J; bases not matched to a gene: 12. The CDR3 DNA reads TGTGCCAGCAGTAGGCTAGCGGGGACCTTCGAGGATACGCAGTATTTT. Translated, it gives CASSRLAGTFEDTQYF.

The chain couples TRBV4-3 to TRBJ1-1, with 7 bases lining up with TRBD1. Losses at the gene ends were 2 bases for V and 4 bases for J; bases not matched to a gene: 7. The germline CDR1 and CDR2 sequences are LGHNA and YSLEER. There are 15 residues in the CDR3. CDR3 residues: CASSQNRGLPTEAFF. DNA for the CDR3: TGCGCCAGCAGCCAAAACAGGGGTCTGCCCACTGAAGCTTTCTTT.

CDR3 sequence reads: CASRPGQVAEAFF. In DNA form, the CDR3 reads TGTGCCAGCAGACCGGGACAGGTGGCCGAAGCTTTCTTT. The gene calls are TRBV12-3 or TRBV12-4 and TRBJ1-1, with 8 nucleotides matching TRBD1. The ends lost 6 bases at V and 8 bases at J; junction bases unmatched: 8. The CDR3 length is 13 residues.

This chain uses TRBV7-9 with TRBJ2-1; 11 nucleotides align to TRBD2. Germline values: CDR1 SEHNR, CDR2 FQNEAQ (reference sequence). The CDR3 is 15 residues long. Germline trimming cut 1 base from V and 10 bases from J; bases unmatched to any gene: 6. The CDR3 region is CASSLGSGGAREQFF. The CDR3 DNA is TGTGCCAGCAGCTTAGGTAGCGGGGGGGCAAGAGAGCAGTTCTTC.

The CDR3 is CASSRGTASFYGYTF. The CDR3 coding sequence is TGTGCCAGCAGCCGGGGGACAGCATCATTCTATGGCTACACCTTC. The chain couples TRBV3-1 (or the pseudogene TRBV3-2) to TRBJ1-2; TRBD1 agrees at 7 bases. The V and J ends lost 4 bases and 4 bases, in that order; junction bases with no gene match: 9. Per the germline V gene, CDR1 is LGHDT and CDR2 is YNNKEL (reference sequence). The CDR3 has 15 amino acids.

The chain couples TRBV29-1 to TRBJ2-4; 11 bases map to TRBD2. The CDR3 extends over 13 amino acids. Germline trimming cut 2 bases from V and 10 bases from J; bases unmatched to any gene: 4. Germline-derived CDR1 and CDR2 are SQVTM and ANQGSEA. The CDR3 nucleotides read TGCAGCGTTGAAACTAGCGGGGGCAAAATTCAGTACTTC. Translated, it gives CSVETSGGKIQYF.

This chain connects TRBV2 to TRBJ1-5; possible D gene TRBD1, 6 bases. Trimming left V 3 bases short and J 3 bases short, with 9 bases between. CDR3 size: 14 residues. Germline loops: CDR1 SNHLY, CDR2 FYNNEI. The CDR3 DNA reads as TGTGCCAGCAGTGACTGGACAGACAATCAGCCCCAGCATTTT. This sequence encodes CASSDWTDNQPQHF.

This rearrangement joins TRBV7-9 to TRBJ1-2, with a possible D match to TRBD1 (6 bases). Germline V gene lookup returns CDR1 SEHNR and CDR2 FQNEAQ (reference sequence). Trimming removed 1 base from V and 7 bases from J, with 10 bases in between. The CDR3 is 13 residues long. In nucleotides, the CDR3 is TGTGCCAGCAGCTTAGGCCAGGGGTTTGGCTACACCTTC. Protein product: CASSLGQGFGYTF.

The V and J genes are TRBV5-4 and TRBJ1-3, with D unclear. This CDR3 has 14 residues. Trimming removed 0 bases at V and 1 base at J, with 5 bases between. CDR1 is SGHNT, CDR2 YYREEE, per germline (reference sequence). The CDR3 protein is CASSLDISGNTIYF. The CDR3 coding sequence is TGTGCCAGCAGCTTGGACATTTCTGGAAACACCATATATTTT.